This TCR beta chain was observed in a study of blood T cell repertoires in COVID-19. The method was immunoSEQ multiplex PCR; TCRdb's version includes in-frame clones alone and lacks a portion of them. Counted here are fewer than 500,000 clones, around 90% occurring once; the ten biggest clones make up about 0.75%. V lost 0 bases and J lost 5; bases outside the gene matches: 4. Germline V gene lookup returns CDR1 SGHNT and CDR2 YYREEE (reference sequence). The CDR3 covers 14 residues. Recruitment covered about 25 US areas and drew participants whose ages spanned roughly 18 to 95 years. Input material: PBMCs or T cells enriched from blood (not recorded which). The TCR comes from a woman aged 18-29 years who had recovered from COVID-19. The rearrangement uses TRBV5-4 and TRBJ2-5; TRBD1 matches at 7 bases. The CDR3 region is CASSLEGARETQYF. CDR3 nucleotide sequence: TGTGCCAGCAGCTTGGAGGGGGCCAGGGAGACCCAGTACTTC. The full variable domain, rest sourced from reference TRBV5-4 and TRBJ2-5, is ETGVTQSPTHLIKTRGQQVTLRCSSQSGHNTVSWYQQALGQGPQFIFQYYREEENGRGNFPPRFSGLQFPNYSSELNVNALELDDSALYLCASSLEGARETQYFGPGTRLLVL.